Presented here are 5 T cell receptor beta chains from one specimen sequenced in a study of T-cell reconstitution after alpha-beta-depleted transplantation in children. TCRbeta library preparation incorporated unique molecular identifiers. TCRdb reanalysed the PCR reads using MiXCR and keeps one entry per CDR3 protein. This table holds a few hundred thousand distinct CDR3 sequences, approximately 12% found once. Sequencing used PBMCs from the stem cell graft donor, obtained from the stem cell graft. These TCRs come from a human donor who donated a stem cell graft to a child with combined immunodeficiency.

This clonotype was picked up a small number of times. This chain uses TRBV2 with TRBJ2-1, with 9 bases that match TRBD2. Germline V gene data show CDR1 as SNHLY and CDR2 as FYNNEI. The CDR3 totals 22 residues. The ends lost 2 bases at V and 3 bases at J; junction bases unmatched: 23. The CDR3 region has the DNA TGTGCCAGCAGTGAACCGGGAACTGGAATAGCGGGAGATGGGCGGTTCTACAATGAGCAGTTCTTC. Residues: CASSEPGTGIAGDGRFYNEQFF. Variable domain in full (rest from reference TRBV2 and TRBJ2-1): EPEVTQTPSHQVTQMGQEVILRCVPISNHLYFYWYRQILGQKVEFLVSFYNNEISEKSEIFDDQFSVERPDGSNFTLKIRSTKLEDSAMYFCASSEPGTGIAGDGRFYNEQFFGPGTRLTVL.

A note on this clonotype: A read error may explain this, as a much larger clone is one base away. The chain links TRBV28 to TRBJ1-1, with D unresolved. This CDR3 has 14 amino acids. Germline CDR1 reads MDHEN; CDR2 reads SYDVKM. The CDR3 DNA reads TGTGCCAGCACCCAATCTACTGGACGTCGCGAAGTTTTCTTT. The encoded protein is CASTQSTGRREVFF.

The V and J genes are TRBV5-6 and TRBJ1-5; D is possibly TRBD1 (5 bases). The CDR3 is 18 amino acids. From germline, CDR1 is SGHDT and CDR2 YYEEEE. V was shortened by 3 bases and J by 5 bases, with 24 bases between the two germline ends. The CDR3 sequence: CASSSSGLPGTFYQPQHF. The CDR3 bases are TGTGCCAGCAGCTCAAGCGGACTTCCAGGGACCTTTTATCAGCCCCAGCATTTT.

This clonotype came up many times. V and J are TRBV7-9 and TRBJ2-1; TRBD2 matches at 7 bases. Germline V gene sequence: CDR1 SEHNR, CDR2 FQNEAQ (reference sequence). With 1 base clipped from V and 3 bases from J, the junction kept 9 bases outside the gene matches. The CDR3 spans 17 residues. The CDR3 is CASSLGSLREFYNEQFF. CDR3 bases: TGTGCCAGCAGCTTAGGTTCCCTGCGGGAGTTCTACAATGAGCAGTTCTTC.

This sequence joins TRBV12-3 or TRBV12-4 and TRBJ1-5, with D uncertain. The CDR3 is 14 amino acids. V was cut by 3 bases and J by 0 bases, with 6 bases left in between. The CDR3 region is CASSFWDSNQPQHF. CDR3 DNA sequence: TGTGCCAGCAGTTTCTGGGATAGCAATCAGCCCCAGCATTTT.